This T cell receptor beta chain was sequenced during a study of CD8+ T cells in alopecia areata. Study findings and constraints: Sharing of TCR sequences between patients (possibly for HLA-related reasons) was less clear than in mice. Scalp sample data also include resident alphabeta T cells from normal skin.

This clone was seen a handful of times. Its antigen remains unknown. Following extraction, RNA underwent reverse transcription to cDNA, which served as the sequencing template. Assay used: immunoSEQ multiplex PCR; TCRdb lists only in-frame clones, some missing. The table lists about 110,000 clones, 59% of them singletons. Trimming cost V 7 bases and J 1 base, with 16 bases left between them. CDR1 is LNHDA and CDR2 is SQIVND in the germline V gene (reference sequence). The CDR3 length is 15 residues. The chain recombines TRBV19 with TRBJ1-2; a weak D match, TRBD1 (6 bases). This receptor was obtained from a human donor in good health. The sequenced sample consisted of CD8+ T cells sorted from blood. The DNA of the CDR3 is TGTGCCAGTAATCCGCGGGACAAACTTAACTATGGCTACACCTTC. Translation: CASNPRDKLNYGYTF.